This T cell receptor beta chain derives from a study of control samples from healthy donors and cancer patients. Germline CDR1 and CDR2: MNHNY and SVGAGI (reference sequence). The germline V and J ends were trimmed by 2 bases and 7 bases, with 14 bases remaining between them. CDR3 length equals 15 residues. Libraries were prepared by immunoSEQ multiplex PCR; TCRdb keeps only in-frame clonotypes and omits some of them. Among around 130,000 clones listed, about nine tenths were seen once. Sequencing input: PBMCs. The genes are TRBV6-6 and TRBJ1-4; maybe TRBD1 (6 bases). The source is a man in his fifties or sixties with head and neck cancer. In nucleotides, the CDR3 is TGTGCCAGCAGTTACGTGCAGGGGCTTAGTGAAAAACTGTTTTTT. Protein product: CASSYVQGLSEKLFF.